The entry below gives a single TCR beta chain sequence along with its context. What it binds is not known. The source of the sample is a study of blood T cells in healthy people across ages. Study observations and caveats: A roughly linear fall in TCR beta diversity per million T cells was seen with increasing age.

V lost 7 bases, J lost 4 bases, and 17 bases lay in between. The germline gives CDR1 MNHNY, CDR2 SVGAGI (reference sequence). The CDR3 has 14 amino acids. A J-beta primer mix and a sample-barcoded 5' primer were used in a second PCR of roughly 7 to 12 cycles. TCRdb independently ran MiXCR on the 5' RACE reads; one entry per CDR3 protein. The table lists around 1.5 million distinct CDR3 sequences, roughly 32% of them singletons. Sequencing used blood. The genes are TRBV6-6 and TRBJ2-7; D unclear. The sequence came from a woman under 40 in good health. The CDR3, as DNA: TGTGCCAGCACCCCCGGGTTCGGAGCTTACGAGCAGTACTTC. Amino acid sequence: CASTPGFGAYEQYF.